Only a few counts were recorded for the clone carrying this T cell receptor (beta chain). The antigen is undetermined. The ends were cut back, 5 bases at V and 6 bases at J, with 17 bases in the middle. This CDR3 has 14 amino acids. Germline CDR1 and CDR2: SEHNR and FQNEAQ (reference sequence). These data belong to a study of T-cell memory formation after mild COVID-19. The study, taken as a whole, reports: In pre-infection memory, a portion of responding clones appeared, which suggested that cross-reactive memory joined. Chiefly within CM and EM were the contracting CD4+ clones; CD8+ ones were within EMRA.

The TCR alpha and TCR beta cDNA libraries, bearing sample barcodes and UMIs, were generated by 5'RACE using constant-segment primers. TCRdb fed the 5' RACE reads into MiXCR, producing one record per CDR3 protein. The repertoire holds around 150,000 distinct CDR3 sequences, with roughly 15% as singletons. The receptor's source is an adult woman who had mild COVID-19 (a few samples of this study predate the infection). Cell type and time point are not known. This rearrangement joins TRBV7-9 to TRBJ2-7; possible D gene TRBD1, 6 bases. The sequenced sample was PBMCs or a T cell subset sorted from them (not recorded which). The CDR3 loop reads CASSLDRSPSEQYF. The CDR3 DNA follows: TGTGCCAGCAGCCTCGACAGGAGCCCATCCGAGCAGTACTTC.